These 7 T cell receptor beta chains share one sample of origin, sequenced in a study of shared clonotypes between healthy human individuals. Assay: immunoSEQ multiplex PCR; the TCRdb copy retains only in-frame clones and omits some. The sample yields roughly 1,100,000 clones, approximately 76% seen once. Sequencing was performed on memory CD4+ T cells sorted from blood. Subset given: CD45RA-negative fraction. These receptors were obtained from a man aged 18 to 35 in good health.

Turning to this clone: Within the sample, other DNA sequences also encode this same CDR3. The chain recombines TRBV28 with TRBJ2-5; D remains ambiguous. This CDR3 spans 12 amino acids. The germline V gene has CDR1 MDHEN and CDR2 SYDVKM. The germline V and J ends were trimmed by 5 bases and 2 bases, with 6 bases remaining between them. The CDR3 DNA reads as TGTGCCAGCAGTCTTTTTCAAGAGACCCAGTACTTC. Translated: CASSLFQETQYF.

A word on this clone: This could be a read error, since a much larger clone is one nucleotide away. Other DNA sequences in the sample encode the same CDR3. V is TRBV5-8 and J is TRBJ1-3; D remains ambiguous. Germline CDR1 is SGHTS and CDR2 is YDEGEE. V was clipped by 2 bases and J by 4 bases, with 4 bases between them. The CDR3 has 12 amino acids. CDR3 bases: TGTGCCAGCAGCTTAACAGGAAACACCATATATTTT. Residues: CASSLTGNTIYF.

The rearrangement joins TRBV9 to TRBJ2-7, with no clear D. Germline V lookup: CDR1 SGDLS, CDR2 YYNGEE. V was cut by 0 bases and J by 3 bases, with 10 bases left in between. CDR3 length: 14 residues. The CDR3, as DNA: TGTGCCAGCAGCGTAGGCAGCAGCATCTACGAGCAGTACTTC. It yields the protein CASSVGSSIYEQYF.

This chain connects TRBV19 to TRBJ1-2; TRBD1 matches at 9 bases. Germline CDR1 LNHDA, CDR2 SQIVND (reference sequence). Trimming took 5 bases from V and 1 from J; bases not matched to a gene: 5. This CDR3 is built from 15 residues. CDR3 coding DNA: TGTGCCAGTAGTCTCGGACAGGGGTATAACTATGGCTACACCTTC. As protein: CASSLGQGYNYGYTF.

For the CDR3, the DNA is TGTGCCAGCTCACCTGAAGGGGACTTTACCCCGAGGTCCTACGAGCAGTACTTC. Translating it yields CASSPEGDFTPRSYEQYF. The V call is TRBV18, the J call TRBJ2-7; possible D gene TRBD2, 6 bases. Per the germline V gene, CDR1 is KGHSH and CDR2 is LQKENI. V was pared by 3 bases and J by 1 base, with 22 bases between. The CDR3 loop spans 18 amino acids.

The chain has TRBV7-9 and TRBJ2-3; 10 positions match TRBD2. After removal of 2 bases from V and 4 bases from J, the junction contained 6 bases not matched to a gene. This CDR3 has 16 residues. Germline CDR1 and CDR2: SEHNR and FQNEAQ (reference sequence). CDR3 coding DNA: TGTGCCAGCAGCTTAACACTAGCGGGAATACCAGATACGCAGTATTTT. It codes for CASSLTLAGIPDTQYF.

A remark on this clone: This sample includes further DNA sequences coding for the same CDR3. The genes are TRBV5-6 and TRBJ1-5; 10 nucleotides align to TRBD1. The CDR3 extends over 14 amino acids. CDR1 is SGHDT, CDR2 YYEEEE, per germline. Trimming took 2 bases from V and 5 from J; bases not matched to a gene: 1. CDR3 nucleotides: TGTGCCAGCAGCTTCGGACAGGGGGATCAGCCCCAGCATTTT. It codes for CASSFGQGDQPQHF.